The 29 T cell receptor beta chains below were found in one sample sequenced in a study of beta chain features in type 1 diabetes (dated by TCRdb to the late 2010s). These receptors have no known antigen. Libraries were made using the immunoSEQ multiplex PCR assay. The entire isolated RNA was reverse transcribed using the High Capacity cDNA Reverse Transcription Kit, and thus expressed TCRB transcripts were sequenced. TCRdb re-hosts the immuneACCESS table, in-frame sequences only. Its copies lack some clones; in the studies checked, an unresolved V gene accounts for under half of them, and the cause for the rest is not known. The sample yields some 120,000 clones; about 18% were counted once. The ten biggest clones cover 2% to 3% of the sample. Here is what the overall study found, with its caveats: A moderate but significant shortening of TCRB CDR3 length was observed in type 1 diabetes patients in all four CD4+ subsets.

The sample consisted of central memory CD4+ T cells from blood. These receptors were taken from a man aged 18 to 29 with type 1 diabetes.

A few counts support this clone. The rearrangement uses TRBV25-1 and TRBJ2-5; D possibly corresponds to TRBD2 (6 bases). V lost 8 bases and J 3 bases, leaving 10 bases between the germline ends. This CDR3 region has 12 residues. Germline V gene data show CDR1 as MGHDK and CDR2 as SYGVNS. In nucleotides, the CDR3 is TGTGCCAGCCGGGGGATAGAAGAGACCCAGTACTTC. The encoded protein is CASRGIEETQYF.

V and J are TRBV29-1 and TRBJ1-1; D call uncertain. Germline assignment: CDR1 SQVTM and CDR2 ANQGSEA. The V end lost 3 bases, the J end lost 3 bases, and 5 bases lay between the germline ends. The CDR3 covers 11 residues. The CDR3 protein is CSVEEYTEAFF. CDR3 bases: TGCAGCGTTGAGGAATACACTGAAGCTTTCTTT.

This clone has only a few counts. The CDR3 protein is CASIGVGTVRGEQFF. CDR3 DNA sequence: TGTGCCAGCATCGGAGTTGGGACAGTTCGTGGGGAGCAGTTCTTC. The genes are TRBV28 and TRBJ2-1, with TRBD1 matching over 7 bases. After removal of 7 bases from V and 10 bases from J, the junction contained 16 bases not matched to a gene. The CDR3 spans 15 residues. Germline V gives CDR1 MDHEN, CDR2 SYDVKM.

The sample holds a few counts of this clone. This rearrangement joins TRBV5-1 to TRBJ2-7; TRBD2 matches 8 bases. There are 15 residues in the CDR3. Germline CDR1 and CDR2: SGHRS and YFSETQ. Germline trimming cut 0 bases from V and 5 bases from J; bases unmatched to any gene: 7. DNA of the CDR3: TGCGCCAGCAGCTTGGGATTGGCTAGCGGGCACGAGCAGTACTTC. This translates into CASSLGLASGHEQYF.

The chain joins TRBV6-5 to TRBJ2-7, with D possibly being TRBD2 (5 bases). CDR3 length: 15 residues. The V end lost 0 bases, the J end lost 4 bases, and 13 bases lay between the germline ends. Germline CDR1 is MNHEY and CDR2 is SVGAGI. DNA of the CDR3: TGTGCCAGCAGTTACTCGGGAGTACGGCAGTACGAGCAGTACTTC. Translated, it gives CASSYSGVRQYEQYF.

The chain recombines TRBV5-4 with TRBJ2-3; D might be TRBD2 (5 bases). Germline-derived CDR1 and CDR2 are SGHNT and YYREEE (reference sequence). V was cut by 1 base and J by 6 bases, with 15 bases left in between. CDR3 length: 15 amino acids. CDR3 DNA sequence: TGTGCCAGCAGCTTGTTCCTGTCGGGCGGGGATACGCAGTATTTT. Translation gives CASSLFLSGGDTQYF.

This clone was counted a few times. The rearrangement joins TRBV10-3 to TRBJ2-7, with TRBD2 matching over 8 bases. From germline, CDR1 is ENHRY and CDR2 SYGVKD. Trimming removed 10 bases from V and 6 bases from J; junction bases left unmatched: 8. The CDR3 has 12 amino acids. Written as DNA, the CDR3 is TGTGCCACCGCCCCCGGGGGGGGCGAGCAGTACTTC. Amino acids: CATAPGGGEQYF.

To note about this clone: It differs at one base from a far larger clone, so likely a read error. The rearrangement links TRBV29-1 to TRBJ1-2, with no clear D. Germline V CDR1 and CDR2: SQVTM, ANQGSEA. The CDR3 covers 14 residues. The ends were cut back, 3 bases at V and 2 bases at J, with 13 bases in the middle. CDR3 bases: TGCAGCGTTGACGACGGGTTTCCCAACTATGGCTACACCTTC. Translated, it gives CSVDDGFPNYGYTF. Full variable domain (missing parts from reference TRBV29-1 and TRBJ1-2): SAVISQKPSRDICQRGTSLTIQCQVDSQVTMMFWYRQQPGQSLTLIATANQGSEATYESGFVIDKFPISRPNLTFSTLTVSNMSPEDSSIYLCSVDDGFPNYGYTFGSGTRLTVV.

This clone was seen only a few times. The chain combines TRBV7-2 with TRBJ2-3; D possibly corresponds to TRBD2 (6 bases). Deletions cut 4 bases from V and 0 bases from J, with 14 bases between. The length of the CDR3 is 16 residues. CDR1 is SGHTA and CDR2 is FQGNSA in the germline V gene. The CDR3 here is CASSSLATYSTDTQYF. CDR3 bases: TGTGCCAGCAGCTCACTAGCAACCTACAGCACAGATACGCAGTATTTT.

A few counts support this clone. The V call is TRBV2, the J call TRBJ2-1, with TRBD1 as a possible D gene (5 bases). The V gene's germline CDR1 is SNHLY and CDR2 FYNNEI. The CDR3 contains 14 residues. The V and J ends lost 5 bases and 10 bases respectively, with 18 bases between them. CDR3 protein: CASSIPDETAEQFF. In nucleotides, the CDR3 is TGTGCCAGCAGTATCCCCGACGAGACAGCCGAGCAGTTCTTC.

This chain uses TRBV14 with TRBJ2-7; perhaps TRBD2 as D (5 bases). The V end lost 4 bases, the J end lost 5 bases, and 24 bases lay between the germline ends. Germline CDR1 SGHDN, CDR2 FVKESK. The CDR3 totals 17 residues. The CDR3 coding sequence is TGTGCCAGCAGCCTAAAGCGGCTAGGGAAGGGTGGAGACGAGCAGTACTTC. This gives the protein CASSLKRLGKGGDEQYF.

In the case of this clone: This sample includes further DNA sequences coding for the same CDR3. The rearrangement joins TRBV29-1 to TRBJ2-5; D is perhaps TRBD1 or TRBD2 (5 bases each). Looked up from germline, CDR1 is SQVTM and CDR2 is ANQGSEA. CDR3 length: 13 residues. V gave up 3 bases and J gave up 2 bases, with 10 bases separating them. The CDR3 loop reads CSVEVGAQETQYF. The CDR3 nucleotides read TGCAGCGTTGAGGTCGGGGCGCAAGAGACCCAGTACTTC. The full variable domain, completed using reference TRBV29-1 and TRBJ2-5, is SAVISQKPSRDICQRGTSLTIQCQVDSQVTMMFWYRQQPGQSLTLIATANQGSEATYESGFVIDKFPISRPNLTFSTLTVSNMSPEDSSIYLCSVEVGAQETQYFGPGTRLLVL.

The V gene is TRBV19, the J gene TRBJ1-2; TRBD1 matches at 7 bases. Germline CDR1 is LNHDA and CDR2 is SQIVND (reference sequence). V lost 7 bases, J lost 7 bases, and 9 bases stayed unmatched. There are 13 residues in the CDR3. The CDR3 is CASKEQGNFGYTF. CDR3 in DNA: TGTGCCAGTAAAGAACAGGGGAATTTTGGCTACACCTTC.

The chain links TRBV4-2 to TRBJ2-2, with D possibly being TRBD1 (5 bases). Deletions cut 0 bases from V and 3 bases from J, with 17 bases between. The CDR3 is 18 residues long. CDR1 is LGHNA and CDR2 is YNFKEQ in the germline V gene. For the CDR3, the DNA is TGTGCCAGCAGCCAAGAAAGGGGTGGGTTGTCTCACACCGGGGAGCTGTTTTTT. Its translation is CASSQERGGLSHTGELFF.

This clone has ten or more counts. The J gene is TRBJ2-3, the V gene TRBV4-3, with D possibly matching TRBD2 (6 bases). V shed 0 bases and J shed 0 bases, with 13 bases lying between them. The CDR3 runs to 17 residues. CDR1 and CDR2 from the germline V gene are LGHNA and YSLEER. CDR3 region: CASSQEFWEASTDTQYF. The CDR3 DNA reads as TGCGCCAGCAGCCAAGAATTTTGGGAGGCAAGCACAGATACGCAGTATTTT.

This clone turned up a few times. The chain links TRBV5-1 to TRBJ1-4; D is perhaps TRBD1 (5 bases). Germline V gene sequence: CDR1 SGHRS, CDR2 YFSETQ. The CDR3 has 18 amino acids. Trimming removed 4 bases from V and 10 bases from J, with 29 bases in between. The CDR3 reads CASSIASGTSRVGRKLFF. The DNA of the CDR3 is TGCGCCAGCAGCATCGCTTCCGGGACCTCGAGGGTAGGCAGAAAACTGTTTTTT.

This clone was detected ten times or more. The DNA of the CDR3 is TGTGCCAGCAGCTCAGCCTATGGCTACACCTTC. It codes for CASSSAYGYTF. The genes are TRBV6-5 and TRBJ1-2; no clear D. This CDR3 contains 11 residues. The V end lost 6 bases, the J end lost 4 bases, and 6 bases lay between the germline ends. CDR1 and CDR2 (germline): MNHEY, SVGAGI.

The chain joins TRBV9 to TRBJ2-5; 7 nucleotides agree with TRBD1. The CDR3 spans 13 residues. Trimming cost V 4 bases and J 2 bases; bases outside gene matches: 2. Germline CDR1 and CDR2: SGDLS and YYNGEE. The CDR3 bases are TGTGCCAGCAGCTCGGGACAGCAAGAGACCCAGTACTTC. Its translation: CASSSGQQETQYF.

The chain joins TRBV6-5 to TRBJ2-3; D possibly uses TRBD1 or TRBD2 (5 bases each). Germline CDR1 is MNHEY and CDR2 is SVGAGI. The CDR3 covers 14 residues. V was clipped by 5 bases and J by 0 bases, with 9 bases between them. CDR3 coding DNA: TGTGCCAGCAGTAGGGACGGAAGCACAGATACGCAGTATTTT. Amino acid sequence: CASSRDGSTDTQYF.

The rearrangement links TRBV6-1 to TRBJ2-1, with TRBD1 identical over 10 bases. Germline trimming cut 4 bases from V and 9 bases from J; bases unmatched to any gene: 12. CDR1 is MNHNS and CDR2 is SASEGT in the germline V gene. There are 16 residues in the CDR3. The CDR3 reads CASSGLGRTGGGEQFF. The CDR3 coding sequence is TGTGCCAGCAGTGGACTGGGCAGGACAGGGGGAGGTGAGCAGTTCTTC.

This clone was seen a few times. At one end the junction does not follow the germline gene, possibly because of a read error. The CDR3 DNA reads TGTGCTAGCAGCTTAGGGGGGACGGGAGAAGAGACCCAGTACTTC. Translation gives CASSLGGTGEETQYF. The genes are TRBV7-7 and TRBJ2-5; TRBD1 or TRBD2 may be the D gene (6 bases each). The CDR3 has 15 amino acids. The V gene's germline CDR1 is SSHAT and CDR2 FNYEAQ (reference sequence).

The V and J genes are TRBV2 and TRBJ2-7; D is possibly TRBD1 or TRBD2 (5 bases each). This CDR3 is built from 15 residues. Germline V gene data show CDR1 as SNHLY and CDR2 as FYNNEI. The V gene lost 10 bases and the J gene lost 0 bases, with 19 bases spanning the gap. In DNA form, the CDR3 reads TGTGCCACCTCTCAGGCGGCAGGGACCTCCTACGAGCAGTACTTC. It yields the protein CATSQAAGTSYEQYF.

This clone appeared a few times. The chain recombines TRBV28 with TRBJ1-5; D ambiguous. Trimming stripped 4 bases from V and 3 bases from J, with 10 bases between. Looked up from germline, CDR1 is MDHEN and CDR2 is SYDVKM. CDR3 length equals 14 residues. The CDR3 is CASSSLHVNQPQHF. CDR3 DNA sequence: TGTGCCAGCAGTTCCCTTCATGTCAATCAGCCCCAGCATTTT.

CDR3 residues: CACQQGATNEKLFF. CDR3 in DNA: TGTGCCTGTCAACAGGGCGCAACTAATGAAAAACTGTTTTTT. The chain couples TRBV30 to TRBJ1-4; D perhaps matches TRBD1 (6 bases). The V end was cut by 6 bases, the J end by 0 bases, with 11 bases between. This CDR3 comprises 14 residues. Germline V lookup: CDR1 GTSNPN, CDR2 SVGIG (reference sequence).

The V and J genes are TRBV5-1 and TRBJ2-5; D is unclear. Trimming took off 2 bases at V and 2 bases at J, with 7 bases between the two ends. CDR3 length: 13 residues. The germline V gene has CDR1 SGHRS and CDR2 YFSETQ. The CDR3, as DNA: TGCGCCAGCAGCTTCAACAGTCAAGAGACCCAGTACTTC. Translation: CASSFNSQETQYF.

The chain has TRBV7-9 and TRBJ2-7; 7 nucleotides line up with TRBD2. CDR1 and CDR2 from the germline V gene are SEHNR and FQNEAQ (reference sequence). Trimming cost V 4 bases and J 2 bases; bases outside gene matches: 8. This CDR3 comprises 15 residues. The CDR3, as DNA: TGTGCCAGCAGCTGGCGCCTAGCGGACCCCTACGAGCAGTACTTC. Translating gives CASSWRLADPYEQYF.

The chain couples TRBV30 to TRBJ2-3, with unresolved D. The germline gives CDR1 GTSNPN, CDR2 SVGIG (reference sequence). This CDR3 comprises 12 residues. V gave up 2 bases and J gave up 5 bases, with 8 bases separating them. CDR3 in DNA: TGTGCCTGGAGTCCAGCTTTAGATACGCAGTATTTT. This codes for CAWSPALDTQYF.

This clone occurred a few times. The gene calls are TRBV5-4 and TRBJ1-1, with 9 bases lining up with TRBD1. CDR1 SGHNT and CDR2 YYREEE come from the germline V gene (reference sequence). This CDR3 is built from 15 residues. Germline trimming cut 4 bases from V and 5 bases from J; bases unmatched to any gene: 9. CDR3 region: CASSGWTGDKTEAFF. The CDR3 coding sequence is TGTGCCAGCAGCGGTTGGACAGGGGACAAGACTGAAGCTTTCTTT. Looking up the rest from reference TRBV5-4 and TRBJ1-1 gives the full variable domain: ETGVTQSPTHLIKTRGQQVTLRCSSQSGHNTVSWYQQALGQGPQFIFQYYREEENGRGNFPPRFSGLQFPNYSSELNVNALELDDSALYLCASSGWTGDKTEAFFGQGTRLTVV.

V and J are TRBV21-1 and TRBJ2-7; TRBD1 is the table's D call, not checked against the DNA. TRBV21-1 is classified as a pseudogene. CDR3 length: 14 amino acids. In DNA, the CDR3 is TGTGCCAGCAGCCCCCGTCGCAACAACTACGAGCAGTACTTC. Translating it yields CASSPRRNNYEQYF.